This passage covers 8 T cell receptor beta chains from one sample sequenced in a study of T-cell memory formation after mild COVID-19. TCRdb recomputed calls from the 5' RACE reads with MiXCR, one row per CDR3 protein. Of about 340,000 distinct CDR3 sequences in the sample, 21% are singletons; the top ten hold approximately 12%. The sequenced sample was PBMCs or a T cell subset sorted from them (not recorded which). These receptor sequences come from an adult woman who had mild COVID-19 (a few samples of this study predate the infection). Cell type and time point are not known.

The chain joins TRBV24-1 to TRBJ2-1; 8 bases agree with TRBD1. V trimming: 5 bases; J trimming: 7 bases; junction bases outside the gene matches: 9. The CDR3 has 15 residues. CDR1 and CDR2 from the germline V gene are KGHDR and SFDVKD. This CDR3 is CATSAPDRARNEQFF. CDR3 nucleotides: TGTGCCACCAGTGCCCCGGACAGGGCCCGGAATGAGCAGTTCTTC.

The V gene is TRBV16, the J gene TRBJ1-1; TRBD1 aligns across 7 bases. Germline trimming cut 5 bases from V and 7 bases from J; bases unmatched to any gene: 19. Germline V gene data show CDR1 as KGHSY and CDR2 as FQNENV. This CDR3 has 17 amino acids. Here the CDR3 reads CASSERPGGGFLGEAFF. As DNA, the CDR3 is TGTGCCAGCAGCGAAAGACCAGGGGGGGGATTCCTAGGTGAAGCTTTCTTT.

A few counts support this clonotype. The gene calls are TRBV5-1 and TRBJ2-5; D call uncertain. Trimming shortened V by 3 bases and J by 10 bases, and 16 bases separated the two germline ends. CDR1 and CDR2 (germline): SGHRS, YFSETQ. The CDR3 loop spans 13 amino acids. CDR3 sequence reads: CASSSEPTRVQYF. The CDR3 DNA sequence: TGCGCCAGCAGCTCAGAACCGACTCGAGTCCAGTACTTC.

This clonotype was counted only a few times. V gene TRBV5-5 combines with J gene TRBJ1-2; 7 bases map to TRBD1. Germline trimming cut 4 bases from V and 4 bases from J; bases unmatched to any gene: 7. Germline CDR1 SGHKS, CDR2 YYEKEE (reference sequence). CDR3 length: 14 residues. Here the CDR3 reads CASSRPGQSYGYTF. In nucleotides, the CDR3 is TGTGCCAGCAGCCGACCGGGACAGTCCTATGGCTACACCTTC.

The rearrangement links TRBV2 to TRBJ2-5, with a weak D call TRBD2 (5 bases). Germline V gene sequence: CDR1 SNHLY, CDR2 FYNNEI. Trimming took off 2 bases at V and 3 bases at J, with 13 bases between the two ends. There are 15 residues in the CDR3. The CDR3 region is CASSEPFGVEETQYF. The DNA for the CDR3 is TGTGCCAGCAGTGAACCGTTCGGGGTTGAAGAGACCCAGTACTTC.

The chain joins TRBV12-3 or TRBV12-4 to TRBJ1-2; D is ambiguous. V was trimmed by 5 bases and J by 4 bases, leaving 11 bases between them. There are 13 residues in the CDR3. For the CDR3, the DNA is TGTGCCAGCAGTGCTCCCCCTATCTATGGCTACACCTTC. It specifies CASSAPPIYGYTF.

The genes are TRBV15 and TRBJ2-7; 7 bases align to TRBD2. This CDR3 is 14 amino acids long. V dropped 5 bases and J dropped 0; count of bases not matched to a gene: 4. Germline CDR1 is LNHNV and CDR2 is YYDKDF (reference sequence). CDR3 DNA sequence: TGTGCCACCAGCGAGAGCGGGAACTCCTACGAGCAGTACTTC. This gives the protein CATSESGNSYEQYF.

This clonotype appeared many times. This chain joins TRBV30 and TRBJ2-5; no clear D. This CDR3 comprises 13 residues. From germline, CDR1 is GTSNPN and CDR2 SVGIG (reference sequence). The V gene lost 0 bases and the J gene lost 1 base, with 6 bases spanning the gap. In DNA, the CDR3 is TGTGCCTGGAGTGTGGGGATCCAAGAGACCCAGTACTTC. It specifies CAWSVGIQETQYF. The full variable domain, its missing parts supplied by reference TRBV30 and TRBJ2-5, is SQTIHQWPATLVQPVGSPLSLECTVEGTSNPNLYWYRQAAGRGLQLLFYSVGIGQISSEVPQNLSASRPQDRQFILSSKKLLLSDSGFYLCAWSVGIQETQYFGPGTRLLVL.